The T cell receptor beta chain under discussion was sequenced for a study of blood T cell repertoires in COVID-19. Study information: Some COVID-19 samples were acute and others convalescent; all came from the United States, Italy and Spain.

Losses at the gene ends were 9 bases for V and 4 bases for J; bases not matched to a gene: 5. The CDR3 consists of 14 residues. Germline assignment: CDR1 MDHEN and CDR2 SYDVKM. In the authors' workflow: The assay estimated nucleated cells by amplifying reference gene primers. Sequencing was performed with immunoSEQ multiplex PCR; in TCRdb, only in-frame clones are kept and a portion is missing. The DNA was the basis for D and trimming; V, J and clone size are from that table. This sample has 200,000 to 300,000 clones, with around 84% found just once. The sample was peripheral blood. This clonotype originated in a man between 60 and 75 years old with acute or convalescent COVID-19. The V and J genes are TRBV28 and TRBJ2-2; 10 bases are shared with TRBD1. The DNA of the CDR3 is TGTGCCAGTGGGACAGGGGATCGCACCGGGGAGCTGTTTTTT. Amino acid sequence: CASGTGDRTGELFF.